The clone carrying this T cell receptor (beta chain) was found a few times. Its antigen is unknown. The data originate from a study of Graves' ophthalmopathy and Graves' hyperthyroidism. Study summary: Peripheral blood collection took place at initial diagnosis, before any treatment. Study conclusions and caveats: The model predicted ophthalmopathy progression with over 60% sensitivity and under 75% specificity. Detection in blood was also observed for most expanded thyroid clonotypes above 0.001 frequency.

The authors amplified TCR beta CDR3 regions, and they did so from RNA transcripts for repertoire sequencing. HTBI primers served in a first-round RT-PCR, which a second-round multiplex PCR followed. TCRdb re-called the multiplex PCR reads with MiXCR, one entry per CDR3 protein. The sample holds about 400,000 distinct CDR3 sequences, approximately 15% seen once. Physicians reached a diagnosis by relying on clinical symptoms, serum thyroxine, TRAb, thyroid ultrasound and orbital computed tomography. The sequence came from a woman younger than 30 with stable Graves' hyperthyroidism. The sample was peripheral blood.

As DNA, the CDR3 is TGTGCCAGCAACCTGGGGGGGAGTCCTGAAGCTTTCTTT. It encodes CASNLGGSPEAFF. The V gene is TRBV12-3 or TRBV12-4, the J gene TRBJ1-1; tentative D call: TRBD1 (5 bases). Trimming took off 7 bases at V and 6 bases at J, with 15 bases between the two ends. This CDR3 region has 13 residues.